This T cell receptor (beta chain) was captured by sequencing in a study of cytomegalovirus exposure and HLA in healthy donors. Germline CDR1 is SGHNT and CDR2 is YYREEE (reference sequence). This CDR3 comprises 14 residues. V was shortened by 1 base and J by 5 bases, with 11 bases between the two germline ends. The study ran its PCR with 60 Vbeta and 13 Jbeta primers. The table came from immunoSEQ multiplex PCR; TCRdb's copy has only in-frame clones and leaves some out. The table has roughly 200,000 clones, 79% seen once. In regard to this clone: What it binds is not known.

Overall study results and limits: In vitro assays verified that a few CMV-associated chains recognized CMV antigens specifically. Researchers reported from a later analysis that most CMV-associated TCR beta chains appeared HLA-restricted.

The chain recombines TRBV5-4 with TRBJ2-3; D perhaps matches TRBD1 (6 bases). This clonotype was obtained from a young woman in good health and CMV-seropositive. Sequenced material: PBMCs. The CDR3 spells CASSLKTRGDTQYF. For the CDR3, the DNA is TGTGCCAGCAGCTTGAAAACCAGGGGAGATACGCAGTATTTT.